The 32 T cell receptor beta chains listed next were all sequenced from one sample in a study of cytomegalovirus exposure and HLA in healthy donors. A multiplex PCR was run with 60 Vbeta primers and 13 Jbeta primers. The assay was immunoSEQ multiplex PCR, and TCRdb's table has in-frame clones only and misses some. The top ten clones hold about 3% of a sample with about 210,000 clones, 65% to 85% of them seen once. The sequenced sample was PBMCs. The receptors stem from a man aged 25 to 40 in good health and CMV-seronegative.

The CDR3 sequence: CASSLGRGTQYF. CDR3 bases: TGTGCCAGCAGTTTGGGGAGGGGGACCCAGTACTTC. This chain joins TRBV27 and TRBJ2-5; 7 nucleotides match TRBD2. The CDR3 covers 12 residues. V lost 3 bases, J lost 7 bases, and 2 bases stayed unmatched. Looked up from germline, CDR1 is MNHEY and CDR2 is SMNVEV (reference sequence).

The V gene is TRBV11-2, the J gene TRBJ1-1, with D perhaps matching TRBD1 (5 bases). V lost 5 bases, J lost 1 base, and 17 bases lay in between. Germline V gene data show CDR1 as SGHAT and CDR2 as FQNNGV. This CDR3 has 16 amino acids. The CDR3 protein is CASSQTPGIKNTEAFF. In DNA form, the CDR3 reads TGTGCCAGCAGCCAAACCCCAGGGATCAAGAACACTGAAGCTTTCTTT.

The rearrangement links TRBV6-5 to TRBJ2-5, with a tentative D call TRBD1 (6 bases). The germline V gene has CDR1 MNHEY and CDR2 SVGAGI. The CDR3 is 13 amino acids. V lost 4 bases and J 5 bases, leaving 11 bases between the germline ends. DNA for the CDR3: TGTGCCAGCAGTTGGGGACAATCGGAGACCCAGTACTTC. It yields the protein CASSWGQSETQYF.

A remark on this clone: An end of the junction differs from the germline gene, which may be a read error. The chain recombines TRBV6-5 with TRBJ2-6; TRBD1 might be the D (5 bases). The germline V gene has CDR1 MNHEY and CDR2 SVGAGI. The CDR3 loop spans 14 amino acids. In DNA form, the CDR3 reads TGTGCCAGCAGTTACTCCTCTGGGGCCAGCGTCCTGACTTTC. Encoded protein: CASSYSSGASVLTF.

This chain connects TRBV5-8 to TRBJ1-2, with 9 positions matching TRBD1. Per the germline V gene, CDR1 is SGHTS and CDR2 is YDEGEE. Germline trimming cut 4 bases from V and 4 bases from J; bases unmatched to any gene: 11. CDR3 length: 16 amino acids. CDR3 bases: TGTGCCAGCAGCCGTCCGGGACAGGGAACTGGCTATGGCTACACCTTC. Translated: CASSRPGQGTGYGYTF.

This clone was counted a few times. CDR3 sequence reads: CASRLGLADTQYF. CDR3 nucleotide sequence: TGTGCCAGCAGATTGGGACTAGCAGATACGCAGTATTTT. The genes are TRBV6-5 and TRBJ2-3; 8 bases are shared with TRBD2. Germline CDR1 reads MNHEY; CDR2 reads SVGAGI. The CDR3 has 13 amino acids. The J segment lost 4 bases and the V segment lost 6 bases, leaving 3 bases of the junction unmatched.

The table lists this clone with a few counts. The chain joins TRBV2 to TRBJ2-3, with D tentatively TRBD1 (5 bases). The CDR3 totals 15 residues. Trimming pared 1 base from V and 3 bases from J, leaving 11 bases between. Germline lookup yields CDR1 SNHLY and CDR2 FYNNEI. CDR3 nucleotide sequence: TGTGCCAGCAGTGAAGTGGGCAGGGCAACAGATACGCAGTATTTT. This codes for CASSEVGRATDTQYF. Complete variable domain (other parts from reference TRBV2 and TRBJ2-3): EPEVTQTPSHQVTQMGQEVILRCVPISNHLYFYWYRQILGQKVEFLVSFYNNEISEKSEIFDDQFSVERPDGSNFTLKIRSTKLEDSAMYFCASSEVGRATDTQYFGPGTRLTVL.

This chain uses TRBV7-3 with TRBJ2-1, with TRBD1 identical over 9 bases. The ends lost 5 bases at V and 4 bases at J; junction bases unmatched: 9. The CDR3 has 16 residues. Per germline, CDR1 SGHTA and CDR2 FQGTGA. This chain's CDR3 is CASSRNTGQGYNEQFF. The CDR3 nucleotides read TGTGCCAGCAGCAGAAACACGGGACAGGGATACAATGAGCAGTTCTTC. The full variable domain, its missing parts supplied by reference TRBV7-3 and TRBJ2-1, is GAGVSQTPSNKVTEKGKYVELRCDPISGHTALYWYRQSLGQGPEFLIYFQGTGAADDSGLPNDRFFAVRPEGSVSTLKIQRTERGDSAVYLCASSRNTGQGYNEQFFGPGTRLTVL.

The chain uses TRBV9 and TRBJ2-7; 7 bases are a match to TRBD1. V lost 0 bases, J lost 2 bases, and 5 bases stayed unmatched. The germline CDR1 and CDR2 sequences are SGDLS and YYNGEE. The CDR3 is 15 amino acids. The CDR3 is CASSVGVQGTYEQYF. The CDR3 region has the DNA TGTGCCAGCAGCGTAGGAGTACAGGGGACCTACGAGCAGTACTTC.

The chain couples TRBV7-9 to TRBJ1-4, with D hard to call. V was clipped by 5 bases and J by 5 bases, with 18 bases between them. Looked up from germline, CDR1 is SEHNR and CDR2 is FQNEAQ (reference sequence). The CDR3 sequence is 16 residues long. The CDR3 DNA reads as TGTGCCAGCAGCCGATCGGCGCGGGCGGGGAATGAAAAACTGTTTTTT. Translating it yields CASSRSARAGNEKLFF. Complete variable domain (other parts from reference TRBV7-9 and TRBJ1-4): DTGVSQNPRHKITKRGQNVTFRCDPISEHNRLYWYRQTLGQGPEFLTYFQNEAQLEKSRLLSDRFSAERPKGSFSTLEIQRTEQGDSAMYLCASSRSARAGNEKLFFGSGTQLSVL.

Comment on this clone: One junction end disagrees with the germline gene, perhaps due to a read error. In DNA form, the CDR3 reads TGTGCTAGCAGCTTAGGTCGAACAGGGGGACCCACCGGGGAGCTGTTTTTT. This translates into CASSLGRTGGPTGELFF. The V and J genes are TRBV7-7 and TRBJ2-2; TRBD1 matches at 8 bases. This CDR3 is built from 17 residues. CDR1 and CDR2 (germline): SSHAT, FNYEAQ (reference sequence).

In nucleotides, the CDR3 is TGCAGCGTTGAAAGTTGGAGGTTATGCAATCAGCCCCAGCATTTT. This translates into CSVESWRLCNQPQHF. This chain uses TRBV29-1 with TRBJ1-5; D uncertain. CDR3 length equals 15 residues. The germline V gene has CDR1 SQVTM and CDR2 ANQGSEA. V was shortened by 2 bases and J by 2 bases, with 13 bases between the two germline ends.

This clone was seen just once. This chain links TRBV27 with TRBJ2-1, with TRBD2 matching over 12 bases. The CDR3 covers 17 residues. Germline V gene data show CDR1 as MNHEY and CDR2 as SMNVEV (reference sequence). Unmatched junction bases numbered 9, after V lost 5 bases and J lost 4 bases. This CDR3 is CASSTTNGLAGYNEQFF. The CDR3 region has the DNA TGTGCCAGCAGTACCACAAACGGACTAGCGGGGTACAATGAGCAGTTCTTC.

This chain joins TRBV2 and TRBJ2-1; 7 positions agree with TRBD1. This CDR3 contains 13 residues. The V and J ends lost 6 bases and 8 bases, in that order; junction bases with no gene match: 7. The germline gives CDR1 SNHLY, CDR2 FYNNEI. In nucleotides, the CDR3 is TGTGCCAGCAGGGAGCGACAGGGCTATGAGCAGTTCTTC. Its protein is CASRERQGYEQFF.

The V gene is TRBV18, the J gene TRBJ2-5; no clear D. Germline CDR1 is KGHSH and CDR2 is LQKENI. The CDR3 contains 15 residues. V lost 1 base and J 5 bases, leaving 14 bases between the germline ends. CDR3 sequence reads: CASSPLTGTTETQYF. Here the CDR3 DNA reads TGTGCCAGCTCACCACTTACGGGTACAACGGAGACCCAGTACTTC.

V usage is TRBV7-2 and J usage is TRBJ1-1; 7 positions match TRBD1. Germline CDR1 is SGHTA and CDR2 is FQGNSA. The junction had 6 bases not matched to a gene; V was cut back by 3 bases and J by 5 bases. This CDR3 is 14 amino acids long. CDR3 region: CASSFKTGSTEAFF. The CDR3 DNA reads TGTGCCAGCAGCTTCAAGACAGGGTCGACTGAAGCTTTCTTT.

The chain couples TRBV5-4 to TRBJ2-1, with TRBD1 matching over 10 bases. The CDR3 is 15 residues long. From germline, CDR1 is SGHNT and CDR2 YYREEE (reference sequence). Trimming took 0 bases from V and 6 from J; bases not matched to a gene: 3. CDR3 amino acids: CASSLEDRGSNEQFF. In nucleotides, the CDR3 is TGTGCCAGCAGCTTGGAGGACAGGGGGAGCAATGAGCAGTTCTTC.

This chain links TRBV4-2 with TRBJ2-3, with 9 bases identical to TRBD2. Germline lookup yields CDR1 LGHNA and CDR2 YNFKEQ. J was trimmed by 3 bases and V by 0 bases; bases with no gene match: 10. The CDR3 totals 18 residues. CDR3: CASSQDSGGPLRTDTQYF. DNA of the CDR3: TGTGCCAGCAGCCAAGATAGCGGGGGCCCCCTTAGAACAGATACGCAGTATTTT.

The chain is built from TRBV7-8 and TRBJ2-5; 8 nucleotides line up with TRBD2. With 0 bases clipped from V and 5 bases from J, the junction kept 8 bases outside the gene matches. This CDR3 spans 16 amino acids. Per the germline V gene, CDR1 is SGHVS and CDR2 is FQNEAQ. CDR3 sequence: CASSLAGLAGSETQYF. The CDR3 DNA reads TGTGCCAGCAGCTTAGCAGGGTTAGCGGGGTCGGAGACCCAGTACTTC.

CDR3 residues: CASSVEGQGNEKLFF. For the CDR3, the DNA is TGTGCCAGCAGCGTAGAGGGACAGGGCAATGAAAAACTGTTTTTT. The rearrangement joins TRBV9 to TRBJ1-4, with 9 positions matching TRBD1. The germline gives CDR1 SGDLS, CDR2 YYNGEE. The CDR3 runs to 15 residues. V gave up 0 bases and J gave up 5 bases; unmatched junction bases: 2. The variable domain in full, with the rest retrieved from reference TRBV9 and TRBJ1-4, is DSGVTQTPKHLITATGQRVTLRCSPRSGDLSVYWYQQSLDQGLQFLIQYYNGEERAKGNILERFSAQQFPDLHSELNLSSLELGDSALYFCASSVEGQGNEKLFFGSGTQLSVL.

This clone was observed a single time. The CDR3: CASSERAGPDTQYF. CDR3 nucleotides: TGTGCCAGCAGTGAACGAGCGGGGCCAGATACGCAGTATTTT. V gene TRBV2 combines with J gene TRBJ2-3, with 7 bases identical to TRBD2. The CDR3 is 14 amino acids. Trimming removed 2 bases from V and 4 bases from J; junction bases left unmatched: 3. Looked up from germline, CDR1 is SNHLY and CDR2 is FYNNEI.

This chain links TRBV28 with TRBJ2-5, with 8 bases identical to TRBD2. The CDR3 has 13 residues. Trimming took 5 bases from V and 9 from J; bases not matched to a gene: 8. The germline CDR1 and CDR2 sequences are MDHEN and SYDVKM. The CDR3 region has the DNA TGTGCCAGCAGTATGGCGGGGGGTGTATCCCAGTACTTC. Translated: CASSMAGGVSQYF.

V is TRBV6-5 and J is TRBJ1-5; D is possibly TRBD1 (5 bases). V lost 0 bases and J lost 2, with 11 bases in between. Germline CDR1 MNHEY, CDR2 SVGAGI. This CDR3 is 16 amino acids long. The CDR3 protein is CASSYSAGNGNQPQHF. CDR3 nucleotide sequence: TGTGCCAGCAGTTACTCGGCAGGGAATGGCAATCAGCCCCAGCATTTT.

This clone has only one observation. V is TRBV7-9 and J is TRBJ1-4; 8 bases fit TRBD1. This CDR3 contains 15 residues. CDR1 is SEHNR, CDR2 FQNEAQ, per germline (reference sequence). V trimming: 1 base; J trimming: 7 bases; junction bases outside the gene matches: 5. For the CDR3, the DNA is TGTGCCAGCAGCTTAGGCGGACAGGGAAGTGAAAAACTGTTTTTT. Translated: CASSLGGQGSEKLFF. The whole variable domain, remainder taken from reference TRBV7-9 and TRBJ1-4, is DTGVSQNPRHKITKRGQNVTFRCDPISEHNRLYWYRQTLGQGPEFLTYFQNEAQLEKSRLLSDRFSAERPKGSFSTLEIQRTEQGDSAMYLCASSLGGQGSEKLFFGSGTQLSVL.

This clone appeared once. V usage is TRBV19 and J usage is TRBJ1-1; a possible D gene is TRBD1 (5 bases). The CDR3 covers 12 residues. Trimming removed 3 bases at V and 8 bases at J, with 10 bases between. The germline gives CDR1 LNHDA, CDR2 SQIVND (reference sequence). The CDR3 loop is CASSIGQGEAFF. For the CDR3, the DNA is TGTGCCAGTAGTATTGGTCAGGGAGAAGCTTTCTTT.

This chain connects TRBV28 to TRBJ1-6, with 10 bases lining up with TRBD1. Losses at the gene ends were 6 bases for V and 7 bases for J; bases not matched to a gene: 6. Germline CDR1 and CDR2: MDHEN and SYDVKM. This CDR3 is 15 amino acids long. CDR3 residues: CASRQTGGGNSPLHF. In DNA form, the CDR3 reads TGTGCCAGCAGACAGACAGGGGGCGGCAATTCACCCCTCCACTTT.

This chain's CDR3 is CASSPRQGGEQYF. CDR3 nucleotides: TGTGCCAGCAGCCCCAGACAGGGAGGCGAGCAGTACTTC. The chain carries TRBV28 and TRBJ2-7; maybe TRBD1 (7 bases). The CDR3 loop spans 13 amino acids. Looked up from germline, CDR1 is MDHEN and CDR2 is SYDVKM. The ends were cut back, 6 bases at V and 6 bases at J, with 15 bases in the middle.

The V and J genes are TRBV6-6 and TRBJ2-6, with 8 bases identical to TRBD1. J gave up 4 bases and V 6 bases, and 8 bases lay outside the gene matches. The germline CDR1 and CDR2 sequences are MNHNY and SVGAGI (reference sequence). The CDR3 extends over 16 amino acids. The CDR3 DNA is TGTGCCAGCAGAAGCTCCAGGGGGCTCGGGGCCAACGTCCTGACTTTC. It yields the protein CASRSSRGLGANVLTF.

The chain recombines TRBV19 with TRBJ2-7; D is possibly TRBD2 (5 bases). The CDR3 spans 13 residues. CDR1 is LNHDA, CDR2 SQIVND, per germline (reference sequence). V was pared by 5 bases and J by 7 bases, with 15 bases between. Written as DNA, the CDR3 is TGTGCCAGTAGTGCCTCCCTGGGAGTGGAGCAGTACTTC. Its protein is CASSASLGVEQYF.

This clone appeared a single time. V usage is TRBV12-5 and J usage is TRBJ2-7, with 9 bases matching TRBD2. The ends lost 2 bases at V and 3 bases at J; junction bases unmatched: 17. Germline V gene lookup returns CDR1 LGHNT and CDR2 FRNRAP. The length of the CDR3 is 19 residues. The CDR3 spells CASGLPHLPRGAGGYEQYF. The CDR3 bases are TGTGCTAGTGGTTTGCCCCACCTACCAAGGGGAGCGGGGGGCTACGAGCAGTACTTC.

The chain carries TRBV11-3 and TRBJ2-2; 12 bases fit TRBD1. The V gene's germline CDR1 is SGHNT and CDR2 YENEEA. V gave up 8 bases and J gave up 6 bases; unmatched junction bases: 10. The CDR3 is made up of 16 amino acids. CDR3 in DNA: TGTGCCAGCTCACGCCCGGGACAGGGGGCTTCCGGGGAGCTGTTTTTT. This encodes CASSRPGQGASGELFF.

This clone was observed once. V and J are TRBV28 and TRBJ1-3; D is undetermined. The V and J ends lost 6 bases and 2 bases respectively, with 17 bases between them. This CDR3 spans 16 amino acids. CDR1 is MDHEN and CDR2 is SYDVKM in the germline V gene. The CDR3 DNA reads TGTGCCAGCAGGCAAGAGAGATCCGCTCCTGGAAACACCATATATTTT. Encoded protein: CASRQERSAPGNTIYF.